Shown below are 30 T cell receptor beta chains from a single sample sequenced in a study of cytomegalovirus exposure and HLA in healthy donors (dated by TCRdb to between 2016 and 2019). The receptor library was made with the immunoSEQ multiplex PCR assay. The immuneACCESS repertoire file appears here via TCRdb, limited to in-frame rearrangements. These files lack a portion of the clones; in checked studies, under half of the deficit traces to unresolved V genes, and the cause of the others is not known. The sample table lists around 250,000 clones, 90% of them with a count of one. 3.1% of the sample comes from the top ten. Sequencing used PBMCs. Every receptor here comes from a woman in her twenties or thirties in good health and CMV-seronegative.

This clone was detected only a few times. The J gene is TRBJ2-2, the V gene TRBV28, with D possibly being TRBD1 (6 bases). Germline V gene sequence: CDR1 MDHEN, CDR2 SYDVKM. CDR3 length equals 19 residues. V was shortened by 9 bases and J by 0 bases, with 26 bases between the two germline ends. The CDR3 loop reads CASRRPVRYRTANTGELFF. The CDR3 DNA sequence: TGTGCCAGTCGTAGGCCCGTCAGGTACCGGACAGCGAACACCGGGGAGCTGTTTTTT.

V and J are TRBV4-1 and TRBJ2-1; D perhaps matches TRBD2 (5 bases). Germline loops: CDR1 MGHRA, CDR2 YSYEKL. V was clipped by 6 bases and J by 0 bases, with 12 bases between them. The CDR3 sequence is 15 residues long. The CDR3 sequence: CASRSLGSSYNEQFF. CDR3 coding DNA: TGCGCCAGCAGGTCACTAGGCAGCTCCTACAATGAGCAGTTCTTC.

The chain couples TRBV6-5 to TRBJ1-1; D perhaps matches TRBD1 (5 bases). Trimming pared 2 bases from V and 4 bases from J, leaving 8 bases between. Germline CDR1 MNHEY, CDR2 SVGAGI. The length of the CDR3 is 13 residues. CDR3 amino acids: CASSYRDSTEAFF. CDR3 sequence (DNA): TGTGCCAGCAGTTACCGGGACTCCACTGAAGCTTTCTTT.

This chain links TRBV28 with TRBJ2-7, with 8 bases that match TRBD1. The V gene end was trimmed by 6 bases and the J gene end by 0 bases; junction bases not matched to a gene: 16. The CDR3 has 18 residues. Per germline, CDR1 MDHEN and CDR2 SYDVKM. CDR3 residues: CASRERRQGLRSSYEQYF. The CDR3 region has the DNA TGTGCCAGCAGAGAACGGCGACAGGGGCTAAGGAGCTCCTACGAGCAGTACTTC.

The genes are TRBV5-6 and TRBJ2-1, with D possibly being TRBD2 (6 bases). Germline CDR1 is SGHDT and CDR2 is YYEEEE. The CDR3 sequence is 16 residues long. The ends were cut back, 3 bases at V and 4 bases at J, with 17 bases in the middle. The chain's CDR3 is CASSSRGGRLYNEQFF. The CDR3 nucleotides are TGTGCCAGCAGCTCTAGGGGTGGGAGGCTGTACAATGAGCAGTTCTTC.

The table lists this clone with a count of one. The CDR3 is CASSYAQGGAYEQYF. DNA of the CDR3: TGTGCCAGCAGTTACGCGCAGGGGGGAGCCTACGAGCAGTACTTC. The genes are TRBV6-6 and TRBJ2-7; possible D gene TRBD1, 7 bases. The germline V and J ends were trimmed by 2 bases and 2 bases, with 13 bases remaining between them. The CDR3 length is 15 residues. The germline V gene has CDR1 MNHNY and CDR2 SVGAGI (reference sequence).

The V and J genes are TRBV30 and TRBJ1-1; D gene uncertain. Looked up from germline, CDR1 is GTSNPN and CDR2 is SVGIG (reference sequence). With 0 bases removed from V and 10 bases from J, the gap between germline ends came to 9 bases. CDR3 length: 11 amino acids. The CDR3 coding sequence is TGTGCCTGGAGTGTAGGCCCTCGAGCTTTCTTT. Translation: CAWSVGPRAFF.

This clone was found a few times. This chain connects TRBV2 to TRBJ2-7; a weak D match, TRBD2 (6 bases). The CDR3 extends over 14 amino acids. Deletions cut 1 base from V and 4 bases from J, with 11 bases between. Germline CDR1 is SNHLY and CDR2 is FYNNEI. CDR3 coding DNA: TGTGCCAGCAGTGAAGGTCTAGCGAGGTACGAGCAGTACTTC. Translation: CASSEGLARYEQYF. Complete variable domain (other parts from reference TRBV2 and TRBJ2-7): EPEVTQTPSHQVTQMGQEVILRCVPISNHLYFYWYRQILGQKVEFLVSFYNNEISEKSEIFDDQFSVERPDGSNFTLKIRSTKLEDSAMYFCASSEGLARYEQYFGPGTRLTVT.

This chain connects TRBV4-2 to TRBJ2-3; 9 bases fit TRBD2. Germline V gene data show CDR1 as LGHNA and CDR2 as YNFKEQ. This CDR3 has 16 residues. V shed 0 bases, J shed 9 bases, and the junction held 10 bases outside the gene matches. The CDR3, as DNA: TGTGCCAGCAGCCAAGATGGTCTAGCGGGGCGGGACACGCAGTATTTT. Translating gives CASSQDGLAGRDTQYF.

This sequence joins TRBV27 and TRBJ2-3, with TRBD1 matching over 11 bases. CDR3 length: 16 residues. The J segment lost 3 bases and the V segment lost 5 bases, leaving 7 bases of the junction unmatched. CDR1 and CDR2 (germline): MNHEY, SMNVEV (reference sequence). The DNA for the CDR3 is TGTGCCAGCAGTCCCTGGACAGGGGGCGCAACAGATACGCAGTATTTT. Translating gives CASSPWTGGATDTQYF.

The rearrangement links TRBV7-3 to TRBJ2-3; 7 bases line up with TRBD2. The CDR3 is 15 amino acids. V lost 4 bases, J lost 5 bases, and 9 bases stayed unmatched. Germline assignment: CDR1 SGHTA and CDR2 FQGTGA. The CDR3 loop reads CASSWLNGRRDTQYF. CDR3 in DNA: TGTGCCAGCAGCTGGTTAAACGGGAGGAGAGATACGCAGTATTTT.

This clone was counted once. This sequence joins TRBV19 and TRBJ2-7; 7 bases match TRBD1. Germline trimming cut 5 bases from V and 2 bases from J; bases unmatched to any gene: 3. Germline V gene data show CDR1 as LNHDA and CDR2 as SQIVND (reference sequence). CDR3 length: 13 amino acids. DNA for the CDR3: TGTGCCAGTAGTCTCCAGGGGGCCTACGAGCAGTACTTC. Protein product: CASSLQGAYEQYF.

The chain employs TRBV28 and TRBJ2-3; 12 bases are a match to TRBD2. From germline, CDR1 is MDHEN and CDR2 SYDVKM. Trimming cost V 1 base and J 8 bases; bases outside gene matches: 7. CDR3 length: 16 amino acids. CDR3 DNA sequence: TGTGCCAGCAGTTTATTCCTAGCGGGAGGGCTGGGTACGCAGTATTTT. It specifies CASSLFLAGGLGTQYF.

A remark on this clone: Relative to the germline gene, one junction end is altered; a read error may explain this. J is TRBJ1-1 and V is TRBV7-9; unclear D gene. CDR1 and CDR2 (germline): SEHNR, FQNEAQ (reference sequence). The CDR3 is 13 residues long. CDR3 protein: CASSSRKNIEAFF. CDR3 nucleotides: TGTGCCAGCAGCTCCCGGAAGAACATTGAAGCTTTCTTT.

CDR3 protein: CASSHPGLAGFEETQYF. The CDR3 region has the DNA TGCGCCAGCAGCCACCCCGGACTAGCGGGATTCGAAGAGACCCAGTACTTC. V gene TRBV4-1 combines with J gene TRBJ2-5; TRBD2 aligns across 12 bases. This CDR3 comprises 17 residues. Losses at the gene ends were 3 bases for V and 3 bases for J; bases not matched to a gene: 8. Looked up from germline, CDR1 is MGHRA and CDR2 is YSYEKL.

This chain joins TRBV15 and TRBJ2-1; D is undetermined. Trimming took off 8 bases at V and 9 bases at J, with 23 bases between the two ends. The CDR3 sequence is 15 residues long. Germline V CDR1 and CDR2: LNHNV, YYDKDF (reference sequence). The CDR3, as DNA: TGTGCCACCCGCTCCATCGAGCTAGTGCGAGGTGAGCAGTTCTTC. The encoded protein is CATRSIELVRGEQFF. Variable domain in full (rest from reference TRBV15 and TRBJ2-1): DAMVIQNPRYQVTQFGKPVTLSCSQTLNHNVMYWYQQKSSQAPKLLFHYYDKDFNNEADTPDNFQSRRPNTSFCFLDIRSPGLGDTAMYLCATRSIELVRGEQFFGPGTRLTVL.

The rearrangement joins TRBV7-3 to TRBJ2-3; 7 bases are a match to TRBD1. Germline CDR1 SGHTA, CDR2 FQGTGA. The J segment lost 4 bases and the V segment lost 4 bases, leaving 5 bases of the junction unmatched. CDR3 length: 14 residues. The CDR3 is CASSYGTAPDTQYF. The CDR3 DNA reads TGTGCCAGCAGCTACGGGACAGCTCCAGATACGCAGTATTTT.

This clone was found once. CDR3 region: CASSVGKETQYF. The CDR3 DNA reads as TGCGCCAGCAGCGTCGGAAAAGAGACCCAGTACTTC. J is TRBJ2-5 and V is TRBV5-1; D is ambiguous. Germline assignment: CDR1 SGHRS and CDR2 YFSETQ. This CDR3 has 12 amino acids. The ends were cut back, 4 bases at V and 3 bases at J, with 7 bases in the middle.

The genes are TRBV4-3 and TRBJ2-7, with 9 bases fitting TRBD2. CDR1 and CDR2 (germline): LGHNA, YSLEER. CDR3 size: 16 residues. V trimming: 0 bases; J trimming: 2 bases; junction bases outside the gene matches: 5. CDR3 amino acids: CASSQDLGLAPYEQYF. The CDR3 DNA is TGCGCCAGCAGCCAAGATTTGGGACTAGCTCCCTACGAGCAGTACTTC.

This chain joins TRBV19 and TRBJ2-1; TRBD2 aligns across 7 bases. Germline values: CDR1 LNHDA, CDR2 SQIVND (reference sequence). After removal of 1 base from V and 7 bases from J, the junction contained 16 bases not matched to a gene. The CDR3 consists of 18 residues. The CDR3 is CASSIGGRFSGPANEQFF. The CDR3 region has the DNA TGTGCCAGTAGTATAGGGGGCAGATTTAGCGGGCCAGCGAATGAGCAGTTCTTC.

The J gene is TRBJ2-7, the V gene TRBV9, with D maybe TRBD1 (5 bases). This CDR3 is 14 amino acids long. The germline V gene has CDR1 SGDLS and CDR2 YYNGEE. V was clipped by 0 bases and J by 3 bases, with 10 bases between them. DNA for the CDR3: TGTGCCAGCAGCGTAGACGACAGAGTCTACGAGCAGTACTTC. Protein sequence: CASSVDDRVYEQYF.

The rearrangement joins TRBV19 to TRBJ1-5; 7 bases align to TRBD1. This CDR3 has 14 residues. Trimming cost V 3 bases and J 4 bases; bases outside gene matches: 3. Germline assignment: CDR1 LNHDA and CDR2 SQIVND (reference sequence). The DNA of the CDR3 is TGTGCCAGTAGTATCCCAGGGGGAAATCAGCCCCAGCATTTT. Residues: CASSIPGGNQPQHF.

This sequence joins TRBV15 and TRBJ2-6; tentatively, D is TRBD1 (6 bases). CDR3 length: 15 amino acids. The ends were cut back, 5 bases at V and 2 bases at J, with 10 bases in the middle. Germline values: CDR1 LNHNV, CDR2 YYDKDF (reference sequence). The CDR3 is CATSEQGAGANVLTF. DNA of the CDR3: TGTGCCACCAGCGAACAGGGAGCTGGGGCCAACGTCCTGACTTTC.

This chain links TRBV27 with TRBJ2-1; D may match TRBD1 or TRBD2 (6 bases each). Germline loops: CDR1 MNHEY, CDR2 SMNVEV (reference sequence). The CDR3 has 13 amino acids. Trimming cost V 6 bases and J 9 bases, with 15 bases left between them. CDR3 bases: TGTGCCAGCAGCGTATGGGGGGCGGGTGAGCAGTTCTTC. It yields the protein CASSVWGAGEQFF.

This chain links TRBV4-1 with TRBJ2-3; 12 nucleotides align to TRBD2. CDR1 MGHRA and CDR2 YSYEKL come from the germline V gene. The CDR3 runs to 18 residues. The V gene end was trimmed by 4 bases and the J gene end by 0 bases; junction bases not matched to a gene: 8. This CDR3 is CASSPQTSGGTSTDTQYF. The CDR3 nucleotides are TGCGCCAGCAGCCCGCAGACTAGCGGGGGTACTAGCACAGATACGCAGTATTTT.

This chain links TRBV4-3 with TRBJ1-3; 7 nucleotides agree with TRBD1. The J segment lost 0 bases and the V segment lost 2 bases, leaving 4 bases of the junction unmatched. This CDR3 has 16 amino acids. Germline-derived CDR1 and CDR2 are LGHNA and YSLEER. The CDR3 protein is CASSQKTGLSGNTIYF. CDR3 DNA sequence: TGCGCCAGCAGCCAAAAGACAGGGCTCTCTGGAAACACCATATATTTT.

The genes are TRBV6-4 and TRBJ1-1; D is perhaps TRBD1 (6 bases). The CDR3 runs 13 residues. The V end was cut by 6 bases, the J end by 3 bases, with 11 bases between. CDR1 and CDR2 from the germline V gene are MRHNA and SNTAGT. Here the CDR3 DNA reads TGTGCCAGCAGCCGACAGGTGGACACTGAAGCTTTCTTT. Protein: CASSRQVDTEAFF.

The V and J genes are TRBV6-5 and TRBJ1-1; 9 bases align to TRBD1. Germline CDR1 and CDR2: MNHEY and SVGAGI. V was pared by 0 bases and J by 4 bases, with 6 bases of the junction left unmatched. The CDR3 has 16 amino acids. CDR3 nucleotides: TGTGCCAGCAGTTACTCGGGGACAGGGTCGGGCACTGAAGCTTTCTTT. This codes for CASSYSGTGSGTEAFF.

This chain uses TRBV28 with TRBJ2-7, with D perhaps TRBD2 (5 bases). Germline CDR1 reads MDHEN; CDR2 reads SYDVKM. The germline V and J ends were trimmed by 6 bases and 9 bases, with 18 bases remaining between them. The CDR3 is 13 amino acids. The CDR3 reads CASRSLVTEAQYF. CDR3 bases: TGTGCCAGCAGATCACTAGTTACGGAGGCGCAGTACTTC.

The rearrangement joins TRBV9 to TRBJ2-7; 9 nucleotides agree with TRBD2. The junction had 3 bases not matched to a gene; V was cut back by 0 bases and J by 2 bases. The length of the CDR3 is 15 residues. Germline V gives CDR1 SGDLS, CDR2 YYNGEE. The CDR3, as DNA: TGTGCCAGCAGCGTAGGGGCTAGCGGGACCTACGAGCAGTACTTC. This codes for CASSVGASGTYEQYF.